Sequencing of this T cell receptor beta chain was carried out in a study of blood T cell repertoires in COVID-19. Method: immunoSEQ multiplex PCR; TCRdb's copy keeps in-frame clones and lacks some. The data contain about 59,000 clones, around 80% of them singletons. V lost 4 bases to trimming and J lost 4 bases; unmatched junction nucleotides: 6. CDR3 length: 15 amino acids. Germline V CDR1 and CDR2: LGHNA, YNFKEQ. This clonotype originated in a man aged 55 to 70 with acute or convalescent COVID-19. The J gene is TRBJ2-3, the V gene TRBV4-2; 9 bases are shared with TRBD2. The sequenced sample was peripheral blood. DNA for the CDR3: TGTGCCAGCAGCCTAGGCGGCGGGAGGGCAGATACGCAGTATTTT. Amino acids: CASSLGGGRADTQYF.